The 2 T cell receptor beta chains below all came from one sample that was sequenced in a study of T-cell memory formation after mild COVID-19. In TCRdb, the 5' RACE reads were re-called with MiXCR into one record per CDR3 protein. The table records 350,000 to 450,000 distinct CDR3 sequences, 14% of them present only once. Sequenced material: PBMCs or a T cell subset sorted from them (not recorded which). The receptors here all came from a man aged 18 to 30 who had mild COVID-19 (a few samples of this study predate the infection). Cell type and time point are not known.

This clonotype was detected many times. The chain uses TRBV6-5 and TRBJ2-1; D may be TRBD1 (5 bases). CDR3 length: 13 residues. Germline V lookup: CDR1 MNHEY, CDR2 SVGAGI. Trimming cost V 2 bases and J 5 bases, with 7 bases left between them. CDR3 region: CASSYPGHNEQFF. The CDR3 DNA is TGTGCCAGCAGTTACCCAGGGCACAATGAGCAGTTCTTC.

This chain connects TRBV4-2 to TRBJ2-1; D is perhaps TRBD1 or TRBD2 (6 bases each). Germline loops: CDR1 LGHNA, CDR2 YNFKEQ. The CDR3 covers 15 residues. V lost 1 base and J lost 8, with 15 bases in between. The DNA for the CDR3 is TGTGCCAGCAGCCAAGGAGCTGGGGGGCTTTATGAGCAGTTCTTC. This gives the protein CASSQGAGGLYEQFF.